This record concerns one T cell receptor gamma chain sequence. This clone showed up just a few times. No cognate antigen has been identified for it. A single base is all that separates this from a far larger clone, so a read error is likely. Other DNA sequences in this sample translate to the same CDR3. From the cysteine through the phenylalanine, the CDR3 covers 15 amino acids. Solely the CDR3 DNA is kept, with 45 bases framed from the first base. The germline V gene encodes CDR1 GITISATS and CDR2 ISYDGTV (reference sequence). The sample is drawn from a study of gammadelta T cells in human blood (dated by TCRdb to 2019 to 2021). The library relied on RT-PCR. Sequencing was performed on an Illumina MiSeq. TCRdb reanalyzed the public reads with the CATT caller, and identical DNA sequences were merged afterwards. The sample table records hundreds of gamma-chain clones; 11% of these occur just once. The ten largest clonotypes hold around two fifths of the sample.

Paper-wide results and their limitations: The study reported that microbial exposure appeared to drive polyclonal expansion of innate gamma-delta T cells immediately after birth.

Sequenced material: Vgamma9Vdelta2 gamma-delta T cells from fetal blood. This sequence originates from a human fetus. The V gene call reads TRGV9; no J gene was called. The nucleotide sequence is TGTGCCTTGTGGGAGGTAGAGTTGGGCAAAAAAATAAAGGTATTT. This sequence encodes CALWEVELGKKIKVF.